One and the same sample provided the 10 T cell receptor beta chains below, sequenced in a study of blood T cells in healthy people across ages. Sample-barcoded 5' priming and a J-beta primer mix drove a second PCR of about 6 to 11 cycles. Each CDR3 protein gets one entry after TCRdb re-called the 5' RACE reads with MiXCR. The data hold approximately 730,000 distinct CDR3 sequences, with more than 40% observed a single time. Sequenced material: blood. The receptor set was obtained from a woman in her fifties or sixties in good health.

This clonotype was picked up many times. The chain couples TRBV29-1 to TRBJ2-5; D is unresolved. V dropped 8 bases and J dropped 7 bases, with 26 bases sitting between them. The CDR3 has 15 residues. Germline V gene data show CDR1 as SQVTM and CDR2 as ANQGSEA. The CDR3 DNA sequence: TGCAGCTCCCGCCGCGATGCAGCAGACTCGGGGACCCAGTACTTC. Protein: CSSRRDAADSGTQYF. The variable domain in full, completed from reference TRBV29-1 and TRBJ2-5, reads SAVISQKPSRDICQRGTSLTIQCQVDSQVTMMFWYRQQPGQSLTLIATANQGSEATYESGFVIDKFPISRPNLTFSTLTVSNMSPEDSSIYLCSSRRDAADSGTQYFGPGTRLLVL.

The genes are TRBV6-1 and TRBJ2-1, with D perhaps TRBD2 (6 bases). Per germline, CDR1 MNHNS and CDR2 SASEGT. CDR3 size: 16 residues. Trimming cost V 5 bases and J 2 bases, with 16 bases left between them. The CDR3 bases are TGTGCCAGCAGTCCTGGGAGGACCCACCCCTACAATGAGCAGTTCTTC. It yields the protein CASSPGRTHPYNEQFF.

The CDR3 nucleotides are TGTGCCAGCAGAGCTAGCGGGGGGAATGCAAATGAGCAGTTCTTC. It yields the protein CASRASGGNANEQFF. The chain is built from TRBV2 and TRBJ2-1; TRBD2 aligns across 11 bases. V was clipped by 6 bases and J by 7 bases; unmatched bases: 8. Germline V gives CDR1 SNHLY, CDR2 FYNNEI. The length of the CDR3 is 15 residues.

This chain joins TRBV6-6 and TRBJ2-7; tentative D call: TRBD1 (6 bases). Deletions cut 7 bases from V and 2 bases from J, with 12 bases between. The CDR3 is 13 residues long. In germline, CDR1 is MNHNY, CDR2 SVGAGI (reference sequence). This chain's CDR3 is CASTGRGPYEQYF. In DNA form, the CDR3 reads TGTGCCAGCACGGGCAGGGGACCCTACGAGCAGTACTTC.

This chain joins TRBV12-3 or TRBV12-4 and TRBJ2-7, with TRBD1 matching over 8 bases. V shed 3 bases and J 2 bases; nucleotides not matched to a gene: 3. The CDR3 spans 14 residues. The CDR3 loop reads CASSFWDRPYEQYF. CDR3 coding DNA: TGTGCCAGCAGTTTTTGGGACAGGCCCTACGAGCAGTACTTC.

J is TRBJ1-2 and V is TRBV6-5; D ambiguous. This CDR3 comprises 13 residues. Trimming removed 1 base from V and 2 bases from J, with 5 bases in between. CDR1 is MNHEY, CDR2 SVGAGI, per germline. CDR3 sequence (DNA): TGTGCCAGCAGTTACTTACGGAACTATGGCTACACCTTC. It translates to CASSYLRNYGYTF.

The chain couples TRBV6-5 to TRBJ1-6, with 12 nucleotides matching TRBD1. The germline CDR1 and CDR2 sequences are MNHEY and SVGAGI. Trimming at V came to 0 bases and at J to 3 bases, leaving 12 bases not matched to a gene. The CDR3 length is 21 residues. The chain's CDR3 is CASSYSRGQGATRIYNSPLHF. For the CDR3, the DNA is TGTGCCAGCAGTTACTCGCGGGGACAGGGGGCGACCCGAATCTATAATTCACCCCTCCACTTT.

A remark on this clonotype: With a much larger clone just one base away, this may be a read error. The chain joins TRBV7-3 to TRBJ1-1; D possibly corresponds to TRBD1 (6 bases). The CDR3 length is 14 residues. Germline V gives CDR1 SGHTA, CDR2 FQGTGA. The CDR3 is CASSLTSGDTGAFF. CDR3 in DNA: TGTGCCAGCAGCTTAACATCCGGGGACACTGGAGCTTTCTTT. Full variable domain (outside the CDR3, taken from reference TRBV7-3 and TRBJ1-1): GAGVSQTPSNKVTEKGKYVELRCDPISGHTALYWYRQSLGQGPEFLIYFQGTGAADDSGLPNDRFFAVRPEGSVSTLKIQRTERGDSAVYLCASSLTSGDTGAFFGQGTRLTVV.

As DNA, the CDR3 is TGCGCCAGCAGTGCCGGGGGGGGGGCGTCTTACGAGCAGTACTTC. Amino acid sequence: CASSAGGGASYEQYF. V is TRBV5-1 and J is TRBJ2-7, with 8 bases aligning to TRBD2. The CDR3 covers 15 residues. The germline gives CDR1 SGHRS, CDR2 YFSETQ. V was clipped by 5 bases and J by 4 bases; unmatched bases: 11.

The V and J genes are TRBV18 and TRBJ2-5; D is tentatively TRBD1 or TRBD2 (5 bases each). Germline V lookup: CDR1 KGHSH, CDR2 LQKENI. CDR3 length equals 15 residues. Trimming cost V 3 bases and J 11 bases, with 22 bases left between them. The CDR3 nucleotides are TGTGCCAGCTCACCGGCGGATGGGACCTTAATGGAGCAGTACTTC. Amino acid sequence: CASSPADGTLMEQYF.